The clone carrying this T cell receptor beta chain showed up just a few times. TCRdb reprocessed the PCR reads with MiXCR, giving one entry per CDR3 protein. This sample has approximately 500,000 distinct CDR3 sequences, with 20% to 25% found just once. These data originate in a study of molecular identifiers for immune sequencing clone quantification. The sequence was obtained from a human donor in good health. Some libraries in this study had Jurkat cell RNA spiked in. The sequencing sample was made of naive CD8+ T cells from blood, with Jurkat cell RNA spiked in. Subset specified: FACS-sorted CD8+CD4-CCR7+CD45RA+ naive T cells.

The CDR3 nucleotides are TGCAGTGCTGATTTCCCGACTAGCGGGCTATACAATGAGCAGTTCTTC. Protein product: CSADFPTSGLYNEQFF. This chain joins TRBV20-1 and TRBJ2-1; 10 bases are shared with TRBD2. J gave up 4 bases and V 5 bases, and 11 bases lay outside the gene matches. CDR1 is DFQATT and CDR2 is SNEGSKA in the germline V gene (reference sequence). The CDR3 length is 16 residues.